One sample yielded the 23 T cell receptor beta chains listed below, sequenced in a study of a mutant IDH1 vaccine in newly diagnosed glioma. Profiling relied on immunoSEQ multiplex PCR, and the TCRdb table lists in-frame clones only, not all of them. The table shows roughly 30,000 clones, with roughly 90% occurring only once. These receptors have no known antigen. Stated time point: week 23, last vaccination. Vaccinated patients received 300 ug of mutant IDH1 20-mer peptide per dose, with topical imiquimod. The sample in question was PBMCs, obtained from a glioma patient whose treatment included an IDH1 peptide vaccine. These TCRs come from a man in his forties with glioma.

The V call is TRBV4-1, the J call TRBJ2-2, with TRBD1 matching 9 bases. V was clipped by 7 bases and J by 8 bases; unmatched bases: 5. Germline CDR1 and CDR2: MGHRA and YSYEKL. The CDR3 extends over 13 amino acids. The CDR3 loop reads CASNRDRVGELFF. The CDR3 coding sequence is TGCGCCAGCAACCGGGACAGGGTGGGGGAGCTGTTTTTT.

The chain uses TRBV14 and TRBJ1-1; D is unclear. Germline values: CDR1 SGHDN, CDR2 FVKESK. Trimming stripped 1 base from V and 6 bases from J, with 9 bases between. The CDR3 length is 13 residues. CDR3 region: CASSQVPGSEAFF. As DNA, the CDR3 is TGTGCCAGCAGCCAAGTCCCAGGATCTGAAGCTTTCTTT.

The CDR3 loop reads CASSSTGRYEQYF. The CDR3 coding sequence is TGTGCCAGCAGCTCCACAGGGCGGTACGAGCAGTACTTC. The V call is TRBV5-6, the J call TRBJ2-5; possible D gene TRBD1, 6 bases. The J call may be in error: the DNA end matches TRBJ2-7 better. The germline V gene has CDR1 SGHDT and CDR2 YYEEEE. The CDR3 spans 13 residues.

V and J are TRBV6-1 and TRBJ1-5, with no clear D. The ends were cut back, 7 bases at V and 7 bases at J, with 14 bases in the middle. Germline V CDR1 and CDR2: MNHNS, SASEGT. The CDR3 spans 13 residues. The CDR3 DNA is TGTGCCAGCACCTTCCGAGGTGAACAGCCCCAGCATTTT. As protein: CASTFRGEQPQHF.

The V gene is TRBV5-4, the J gene TRBJ1-1, with unresolved D. V shed 0 bases and J shed 3 bases, with 12 bases lying between them. Germline V gene data show CDR1 as SGHNT and CDR2 as YYREEE (reference sequence). This CDR3 has 15 residues. The CDR3 loop reads CASSLGQVGYTEAFF. DNA for the CDR3: TGTGCCAGCAGCTTGGGGCAGGTGGGGTACACTGAAGCTTTCTTT.

The rearrangement uses TRBV15 and TRBJ2-5; D remains ambiguous. This CDR3 spans 15 amino acids. V lost 0 bases, J lost 0 bases, and 8 bases lay in between. Germline V lookup: CDR1 LNHNV, CDR2 YYDKDF (reference sequence). The CDR3 DNA follows: TGTGCCACCAGCAGAGATCGGTCTTACCAAGAGACCCAGTACTTC. Translation: CATSRDRSYQETQYF. Using reference TRBV15 and TRBJ2-5 for the parts outside the CDR3, the full variable domain is DAMVIQNPRYQVTQFGKPVTLSCSQTLNHNVMYWYQQKSSQAPKLLFHYYDKDFNNEADTPDNFQSRRPNTSFCFLDIRSPGLGDTAMYLCATSRDRSYQETQYFGPGTRLLVL.

This rearrangement joins TRBV27 to TRBJ1-2, with TRBD1 identical over 7 bases. CDR3 size: 15 residues. V was clipped by 3 bases and J by 4 bases; unmatched bases: 8. Germline-derived CDR1 and CDR2 are MNHEY and SMNVEV (reference sequence). The CDR3: CASSFGTALSYGYTF. Here the CDR3 DNA reads TGTGCCAGCAGTTTCGGGACAGCGCTCTCCTATGGCTACACCTTC.

The chain recombines TRBV5-4 with TRBJ2-2; weak D call: TRBD1 (5 bases). The germline gives CDR1 SGHNT, CDR2 YYREEE (reference sequence). V lost 0 bases to trimming and J lost 1 base, with 13 bases between them. The length of the CDR3 is 17 residues. The CDR3 DNA is TGTGCCAGCAGCTTGGGGACAACTTCTGTGAACACCGGGGAGCTGTTTTTT. This translates into CASSLGTTSVNTGELFF.

The CDR3 reads CAIRGTGSSYEQYF. CDR3 sequence (DNA): TGTGCCATCAGGGGGACAGGCAGCTCCTACGAGCAGTACTTC. J is TRBJ2-7 and V is TRBV10-3; 8 bases line up with TRBD1. The germline gives CDR1 ENHRY, CDR2 SYGVKD. Trimming took 6 bases from V and 0 from J; bases not matched to a gene: 4. CDR3 size: 14 residues.

CDR3 residues: CSGTVGSTEAFF. The CDR3 DNA reads TGCAGCGGGACTGTTGGGTCCACTGAAGCTTTCTTT. This chain uses TRBV29-1 with TRBJ1-1, with D unclear. Germline V gives CDR1 SQVTM, CDR2 ANQGSEA. The CDR3 is 12 residues long. Trimming removed 7 bases at V and 4 bases at J, with 13 bases between.

V is TRBV6-5 and J is TRBJ2-4; TRBD1 matches at 8 bases. There are 12 residues in the CDR3. The V gene end was trimmed by 5 bases and the J gene end by 8 bases; junction bases not matched to a gene: 2. Germline V gives CDR1 MNHEY, CDR2 SVGAGI. This chain's CDR3 is CASSQDRDIQYF. CDR3 nucleotides: TGTGCCAGCAGTCAGGACAGGGACATTCAGTACTTC.

The rearrangement links TRBV5-6 to TRBJ2-6; tentative D call: TRBD1 (6 bases). V lost 0 bases and J 0 bases, leaving 10 bases between the germline ends. From germline, CDR1 is SGHDT and CDR2 YYEEEE. The CDR3 spans 17 residues. In nucleotides, the CDR3 is TGTGCCAGCAGCTTGGAGACAGGCTTCTCTGGGGCCAACGTCCTGACTTTC. This translates into CASSLETGFSGANVLTF.

V usage is TRBV4-2 and J usage is TRBJ1-6, with D perhaps matching TRBD1 (5 bases). Trimming took off 0 bases at V and 7 bases at J, with 13 bases between the two ends. The CDR3 is made up of 16 amino acids. In germline, CDR1 is LGHNA, CDR2 YNFKEQ. CDR3: CASSQELGRVNSPLHF. The DNA for the CDR3 is TGTGCCAGCAGCCAAGAACTGGGCAGGGTCAATTCACCCCTCCACTTT.

V is TRBV14 and J is TRBJ1-6; perhaps TRBD1 as D (5 bases). Germline V gene sequence: CDR1 SGHDN, CDR2 FVKESK. The CDR3 runs to 19 residues. Between the trimmed V and J ends, which lost 2 bases and 10 bases, there was a span of 27 bases. The chain's CDR3 is CASSQTMGVNRPSGSPLHF. Written as DNA, the CDR3 is TGTGCCAGCAGCCAAACAATGGGGGTAAACCGCCCCTCCGGGTCACCCCTCCACTTT.

The chain links TRBV4-1 to TRBJ1-2, with D perhaps TRBD1 (6 bases). Trimming stripped 1 base from V and 6 bases from J, with 15 bases between. The CDR3 is 15 residues long. CDR1 and CDR2 from the germline V gene are MGHRA and YSYEKL. The CDR3 DNA sequence: TGCGCCAGCAGCCAAGGTGGGGGGCGCCGGGATGGCTACACCTTC. Residues: CASSQGGGRRDGYTF.

The chain combines TRBV6-4 with TRBJ2-2; D is unclear. Germline V CDR1 and CDR2: MRHNA, SNTAGT. V lost 4 bases, J lost 1 base, and 7 bases lay in between. This CDR3 is built from 14 residues. CDR3 DNA: TGTGCCAGCAGTGTTGGGGTGAACACCGGGGAGCTGTTTTTT. It specifies CASSVGVNTGELFF.

V and J are TRBV5-1 and TRBJ2-5; 9 nucleotides align to TRBD1. Trimming at V came to 4 bases and at J to 3 bases, leaving 4 bases not matched to a gene. The CDR3 is 14 residues long. The germline CDR1 and CDR2 sequences are SGHRS and YFSETQ. In nucleotides, the CDR3 is TGCGCCAGCAGCCCGTGGACAGGGGAAGAGACCCAGTACTTC. Translation gives CASSPWTGEETQYF.

This chain uses TRBV11-1 with TRBJ2-7; D is possibly TRBD2 (6 bases). The CDR3 covers 13 residues. V lost 3 bases and J lost 5, with 11 bases in between. Germline lookup yields CDR1 SGHAT and CDR2 FQDESV (reference sequence). In DNA, the CDR3 is TGTGCCAGCAGCTTGCCCGGGGGAGACGAGCAGTACTTC. Translated, it gives CASSLPGGDEQYF. The whole variable domain, filled in from reference TRBV11-1 and TRBJ2-7, reads EAEVAQSPRYKITEKSQAVAFWCDPISGHATLYWYRQILGQGPELLVQFQDESVVDDSQLPKDRFSAERLKGVDSTLKIQPAELGDSAMYLCASSLPGGDEQYFGPGTRLTVT.

The CDR3 sequence: CASNLDRVGEQYF. CDR3 nucleotides: TGTGCCAGCAATTTGGACAGGGTTGGGGAGCAGTACTTC. The V call is TRBV6-1, the J call TRBJ2-7; TRBD1 aligns across 8 bases. The CDR3 sequence is 13 residues long. The trim removed 7 bases at V and 7 bases at J, leaving 9 bases unmatched. Looked up from germline, CDR1 is MNHNS and CDR2 is SASEGT.

The chain recombines TRBV21-1 with TRBJ2-7; the D segment call TRBD2 is taken from the table without a DNA check. TRBV21-1 corresponds to a pseudogene. The CDR3 runs 10 residues. The CDR3 reads CASSRYEQYF. CDR3 in DNA: TGTGCCAGCAGTCGGTACGAGCAGTACTTC.

The chain couples TRBV30 to TRBJ1-6; D remains ambiguous. Per the germline V gene, CDR1 is GTSNPN and CDR2 is SVGIG (reference sequence). The CDR3 is 12 residues long. V lost 4 bases, J lost 7 bases, and 8 bases lay in between. The chain's CDR3 is CAWTPGNSPLHF. CDR3 in DNA: TGTGCCTGGACTCCAGGAAATTCACCCCTCCACTTT. Complete variable domain (other parts from reference TRBV30 and TRBJ1-6): SQTIHQWPATLVQPVGSPLSLECTVEGTSNPNLYWYRQAAGRGLQLLFYSVGIGQISSEVPQNLSASRPQDRQFILSSKKLLLSDSGFYLCAWTPGNSPLHFGNGTRLTVT.

The gene calls are TRBV18 and TRBJ2-3; perhaps TRBD2 as D (6 bases). Germline V gives CDR1 KGHSH, CDR2 LQKENI. This CDR3 is 16 amino acids long. V dropped 3 bases and J dropped 3 bases, with 16 bases sitting between them. Written as DNA, the CDR3 is TGTGCCAGCTCACCCGCCTACGGGAGTCCTACAGATACGCAGTATTTT. It is translated as CASSPAYGSPTDTQYF.

The V call is TRBV28, the J call TRBJ2-2; D might be TRBD2 (5 bases). Germline V lookup: CDR1 MDHEN, CDR2 SYDVKM. Trimming removed 5 bases at V and 6 bases at J, with 16 bases between. The length of the CDR3 is 15 residues. For the CDR3, the DNA is TGTGCCAGCAGTCCTGTCAATCCTAGCTCCGGGGAGCTGTTTTTT. The encoded protein is CASSPVNPSSGELFF.